The 28 T cell receptor beta chains in this list originate from one sample, sequenced in a study of T cell responses to AZD1222 COVID-19 vaccine. The assay was immunoSEQ multiplex PCR, and TCRdb's table has in-frame clones only and misses some. There are 150,000 or so clones in the sample; 85% to 95% occur only once, and approximately 2.7% lies in the top ten. Sequences were derived from peripheral blood, sampled on day 0 of MenACWY control vaccination. These receptors originate from an adult in good health.

J is TRBJ1-1 and V is TRBV10-3, with a weak D call TRBD1 (6 bases). V lost 0 bases and J 5 bases, leaving 13 bases between the germline ends. The CDR3 sequence is 15 residues long. Germline lookup yields CDR1 ENHRY and CDR2 SYGVKD. Here the CDR3 DNA reads TGTGCCATCAGTGAGTCCGGGGGCCAGGGAACTGAAGCTTTCTTT. This codes for CAISESGGQGTEAFF.

The chain employs TRBV3-1 (or the pseudogene TRBV3-2) and TRBJ2-2; a possible D gene is TRBD2 (6 bases). V lost 3 bases, J lost 6 bases, and 17 bases lay in between. Germline V gene sequence: CDR1 LGHDT, CDR2 YNNKEL (reference sequence). This CDR3 region has 16 residues. DNA for the CDR3: TGTGCCAGCAGCCAGGGAGGTTTGGGAATCCCCGGGGAGCTGTTTTTT. It is translated as CASSQGGLGIPGELFF.

V is TRBV7-2 and J is TRBJ1-1; D gene uncertain. The CDR3 runs to 13 residues. Germline V gene data show CDR1 as SGHTA and CDR2 as FQGNSA. Trimming shortened V by 7 bases and J by 6 bases, and 15 bases separated the two germline ends. The CDR3 sequence: CASKARVVPEAFF. Here the CDR3 DNA reads TGTGCCAGCAAGGCCCGGGTGGTCCCTGAAGCTTTCTTT.

The V gene is TRBV5-6, the J gene TRBJ2-6, with TRBD2 as a possible D gene (5 bases). There are 13 residues in the CDR3. The germline V and J ends were trimmed by 5 bases and 7 bases, with 10 bases remaining between them. Per the germline V gene, CDR1 is SGHDT and CDR2 is YYEEEE. CDR3 sequence: CASSPSGANVLTF. CDR3 sequence (DNA): TGTGCCAGCAGTCCCTCGGGAGCCAACGTCCTGACTTTC.

In DNA form, the CDR3 reads TGTGCCAGCAGCGCTAGAGGGGAACGAAGTTACTCCTACGAGCAGTACTTC. It encodes CASSARGERSYSYEQYF. The V call is TRBV7-8, the J call TRBJ2-7; D may be TRBD1 or TRBD2 (5 bases each). The CDR3 has 17 amino acids. The V gene's germline CDR1 is SGHVS and CDR2 FQNEAQ. V was shortened by 5 bases and J by 0 bases, with 20 bases between the two germline ends.

Remarks on this clone: Other DNA variants within this sample encode the same CDR3. The V gene is TRBV5-6, the J gene TRBJ2-7; D remains ambiguous. The CDR3 spans 12 residues. V was pared by 0 bases and J by 6 bases, with 7 bases between. Germline loops: CDR1 SGHDT, CDR2 YYEEEE. The CDR3, as DNA: TGTGCCAGCAGCTTGGGCACATCCGAGCAGTACTTC. It specifies CASSLGTSEQYF.

The rearrangement links TRBV27 to TRBJ2-7; possible D gene TRBD2, 6 bases. The CDR3 runs 17 residues. Germline CDR1 reads MNHEY; CDR2 reads SMNVEV (reference sequence). V lost 7 bases to trimming and J lost 5 bases, with 27 bases between them. The CDR3 DNA follows: TGTGCCAGCACCCCGGCTTCGTACGGGGGTTTAGTCGACGAGCAGTACTTC. Amino acids: CASTPASYGGLVDEQYF.

The J gene is TRBJ1-4, the V gene TRBV7-2; D is unresolved. Trimming cost V 0 bases and J 0 bases, with 5 bases left between them. The CDR3 consists of 15 residues. The germline gives CDR1 SGHTA, CDR2 FQGNSA. In DNA, the CDR3 is TGTGCCAGCAGCTTAGCGGCTGCAACTAATGAAAAACTGTTTTTT. Protein product: CASSLAAATNEKLFF.

The rearrangement links TRBV6-5 to TRBJ1-2, with D tentatively TRBD1 (6 bases). CDR3 length: 13 amino acids. The V gene lost 0 bases and the J gene lost 5 bases, with 7 bases spanning the gap. Germline values: CDR1 MNHEY, CDR2 SVGAGI. The CDR3 DNA reads as TGTGCCAGCAGTTACTCCGGGACATATGGCTACACCTTC. This translates into CASSYSGTYGYTF.

CDR3 sequence reads: CASSMTSGASYEQYF. Written as DNA, the CDR3 is TGTGCCAGCAGTATGACTAGCGGGGCCTCCTACGAGCAGTACTTC. V gene TRBV2 combines with J gene TRBJ2-7; 11 bases are shared with TRBD2. Looked up from germline, CDR1 is SNHLY and CDR2 is FYNNEI. The length of the CDR3 is 15 residues. Unmatched junction bases numbered 3, after V lost 5 bases and J lost 0 bases.

The rearrangement joins TRBV7-9 to TRBJ1-1; D possibly corresponds to TRBD1 (6 bases). Germline V gives CDR1 SEHNR, CDR2 FQNEAQ (reference sequence). V lost 5 bases and J lost 0, with 10 bases in between. The CDR3 spans 14 residues. This CDR3 is CASSPDRMNTEAFF. The CDR3 DNA reads as TGTGCCAGCAGCCCGGACAGAATGAACACTGAAGCTTTCTTT.

The rearrangement uses TRBV3-1 (or the pseudogene TRBV3-2) and TRBJ2-7; 7 bases fit TRBD2. CDR3 length: 13 residues. V was clipped by 2 bases and J by 6 bases; unmatched bases: 4. Germline values: CDR1 LGHDT, CDR2 YNNKEL (reference sequence). CDR3 sequence (DNA): TGTGCCAGCAGCCAACGGGGAGGGAGCGAGCAGTACTTC. It specifies CASSQRGGSEQYF.

The chain links TRBV7-9 to TRBJ1-1, with 8 bases fitting TRBD1. The junction had 1 base not matched to a gene; V was cut back by 3 bases and J by 1 base. CDR3 length: 14 amino acids. The germline V gene has CDR1 SEHNR and CDR2 FQNEAQ (reference sequence). The CDR3 spells CASSFTGGNTEAFF. The CDR3 DNA reads TGTGCCAGCAGCTTCACAGGGGGGAACACTGAAGCTTTCTTT.

The chain carries TRBV9 and TRBJ2-5; perhaps TRBD1 as D (6 bases). The CDR3 is 16 residues long. Germline CDR1 reads SGDLS; CDR2 reads YYNGEE. Trimming stripped 1 base from V and 5 bases from J, with 18 bases between. The CDR3 loop reads CASSVSPTGQGETQYF. In DNA form, the CDR3 reads TGTGCCAGCAGCGTAAGCCCTACGGGACAAGGTGAGACCCAGTACTTC. Based on the CDR3 plus reference TRBV9 and TRBJ2-5, the full variable domain is DSGVTQTPKHLITATGQRVTLRCSPRSGDLSVYWYQQSLDQGLQFLIQYYNGEERAKGNILERFSAQQFPDLHSELNLSSLELGDSALYFCASSVSPTGQGETQYFGPGTRLLVL.

The chain carries TRBV9 and TRBJ2-4; maybe TRBD2 (6 bases). The V gene lost 4 bases and the J gene lost 0 bases, with 17 bases spanning the gap. The CDR3 is made up of 17 amino acids. CDR1 is SGDLS and CDR2 is YYNGEE in the germline V gene. The CDR3 DNA reads TGTGCCAGCAGCCCGACCGTGGAGGGCCTAGCCAAAAACATTCAGTACTTC. Translated: CASSPTVEGLAKNIQYF.

The V gene is TRBV24-1, the J gene TRBJ1-2; TRBD1 might be the D (6 bases). This CDR3 has 15 residues. Germline V gene data show CDR1 as KGHDR and CDR2 as SFDVKD. V was clipped by 4 bases and J by 2 bases, with 13 bases between them. CDR3 bases: TGTGCCACCAGTGAGGCAGGGGCCGGCAACTATGGCTACACCTTC. Encoded protein: CATSEAGAGNYGYTF.

The J gene is TRBJ1-3, the V gene TRBV7-9; D is unresolved. V was clipped by 4 bases and J by 0 bases, with 10 bases between them. Germline V gives CDR1 SEHNR, CDR2 FQNEAQ (reference sequence). The CDR3 sequence is 15 residues long. For the CDR3, the DNA is TGTGCCAGCAGCTGGGCAGAGAACTCTGGAAACACCATATATTTT. Translation: CASSWAENSGNTIYF.

The CDR3 region is CASSRGTPGEQYF. The DNA for the CDR3 is TGTGCCAGCAGTCGAGGGACACCCGGGGAGCAGTACTTC. The chain has TRBV7-2 and TRBJ2-7, with D possibly matching TRBD1 (6 bases). The CDR3 consists of 13 residues. Germline V gene data show CDR1 as SGHTA and CDR2 as FQGNSA. V gave up 6 bases and J gave up 7 bases, with 16 bases separating them.

V and J are TRBV9 and TRBJ1-4, with D unresolved. This CDR3 region has 16 residues. Germline V gene lookup returns CDR1 SGDLS and CDR2 YYNGEE. V lost 0 bases and J 4 bases, leaving 13 bases between the germline ends. In DNA, the CDR3 is TGTGCCAGCAGCGTAGGCTCACAATCATATAATGAAAAACTGTTTTTT. Encoded protein: CASSVGSQSYNEKLFF.

This sequence joins TRBV6-5 and TRBJ1-1; 9 nucleotides match TRBD1. From germline, CDR1 is MNHEY and CDR2 SVGAGI. J lost 1 base, V lost 4 bases, and 7 bases had no gene match. The CDR3 totals 16 residues. CDR3 bases: TGTGCCAGCAGTTCCCCCGGGACAGGGAGGAACACTGAAGCTTTCTTT. Its translation is CASSSPGTGRNTEAFF.

V and J are TRBV7-2 and TRBJ2-7; the D is unclear. The V end lost 4 bases, the J end lost 2 bases, and 12 bases lay between the germline ends. CDR1 is SGHTA and CDR2 is FQGNSA in the germline V gene. This CDR3 spans 14 amino acids. The CDR3 nucleotides are TGTGCCAGCAGCTCTTATAGGATTGCCTACGAGCAGTACTTC. Its translation: CASSSYRIAYEQYF.

In regard to this clone: At the DNA level, this CDR3 is encoded by other sequences in the same sample as well. The rearrangement uses TRBV5-1 and TRBJ2-7; D unclear. The V gene's germline CDR1 is SGHRS and CDR2 YFSETQ. V was cut by 0 bases and J by 3 bases, with 7 bases left in between. This CDR3 is built from 13 residues. The CDR3 DNA follows: TGCGCCAGCAGCTTGGCCAGTAGCTACGAGCAGTACTTC. Its translation: CASSLASSYEQYF.

The sample holds one count of this clone. The CDR3 spells CAWTNMEEAFF. In DNA, the CDR3 is TGTGCCTGGACTAACATGGAGGAAGCTTTCTTT. The chain couples TRBV30 to TRBJ1-1, with unresolved D. Per germline, CDR1 GTSNPN and CDR2 SVGIG (reference sequence). The CDR3 has 11 amino acids. The germline V and J ends were trimmed by 4 bases and 8 bases, with 11 bases remaining between them.

V and J are TRBV7-9 and TRBJ2-7; D is undetermined. The CDR3 spans 11 residues. The V and J ends lost 0 bases and 6 bases respectively, with 3 bases between them. Germline V gives CDR1 SEHNR, CDR2 FQNEAQ (reference sequence). The CDR3 is CASSLAIEQYF. CDR3 DNA: TGTGCCAGCAGCTTAGCGATCGAGCAGTACTTC.

The rearrangement joins TRBV4-1 to TRBJ1-5; possible D gene TRBD1, 5 bases. The V and J ends lost 1 base and 0 bases respectively, with 10 bases between them. This CDR3 is built from 16 residues. Germline lookup yields CDR1 MGHRA and CDR2 YSYEKL. The CDR3 here is CASSQVGRDSNQPQHF. The CDR3 nucleotides read TGCGCCAGCAGCCAAGTCGGCAGGGATAGCAATCAGCCCCAGCATTTT.

CDR3 nucleotides: TGTGCCAGCAGCTTAACGGACACGAACACTGAAGCTTTCTTT. It translates to CASSLTDTNTEAFF. The rearrangement uses TRBV7-9 and TRBJ1-1; D is perhaps TRBD1 (5 bases). The CDR3 totals 14 residues. Germline loops: CDR1 SEHNR, CDR2 FQNEAQ (reference sequence). V lost 2 bases to trimming and J lost 1 base, with 8 bases between them.

Only one count was recorded for this clone. The chain couples TRBV19 to TRBJ1-1; D is undetermined. The CDR3 covers 12 residues. Germline V lookup: CDR1 LNHDA, CDR2 SQIVND (reference sequence). The V gene lost 5 bases and the J gene lost 3 bases, with 7 bases spanning the gap. The CDR3 loop reads CASSGMDTEAFF. CDR3 bases: TGTGCCAGTAGTGGCATGGACACTGAAGCTTTCTTT.

The chain joins TRBV7-2 to TRBJ2-1; D gene unclear. Trimming took off 0 bases at V and 3 bases at J, with 15 bases between the two ends. The CDR3 is 17 amino acids. CDR1 is SGHTA, CDR2 FQGNSA, per germline. In DNA, the CDR3 is TGTGCCAGCAGCTTAGCGTATCTAGTCAACGTCTACAATGAGCAGTTCTTC. Its translation is CASSLAYLVNVYNEQFF.